This TCR beta chain was captured in a study of blood T cell repertoires in COVID-19. Across the whole study: Collection of acute and convalescent COVID-19 samples took place in the United States, Italy and Spain.

The germline CDR1 and CDR2 sequences are SEHNR and FQNEAQ (reference sequence). The CDR3 covers 14 residues. Trimming cost V 2 bases and J 6 bases; bases outside gene matches: 7. All enrollees were roughly 18 to 89 years old and from 25 or so US areas. Some clones are missing from TCRdb's copy, which holds only in-frame ones; the method was immunoSEQ multiplex PCR. The sample gives about 250,000 clones, roughly 91% of which show up once; roughly 10% is in the top ten. The sample was PBMCs or T cells enriched from blood (not recorded which). The J gene is TRBJ2-7, the V gene TRBV7-9; 7 bases fit TRBD1. This TCR was sampled from a man aged 35 to 55 who had recovered from COVID-19. The CDR3 DNA follows: TGTGCCAGCAGCTTAAGACAGGGAGACGGCGAGCAGTACTTC. Translating gives CASSLRQGDGEQYF.